A selection of T cell receptor beta chains follows, all from one sample in a study of shared clonotypes between healthy human individuals. Sequencing was performed with immunoSEQ multiplex PCR; in TCRdb, only in-frame clones are kept and a portion is missing. The profile shows roughly 2.6 million clones, approximately 92% of them singletons. The sample comprised naive CD4+ T cells sorted from blood. The receptors were gathered from a man between 18 and 35 years old in good health. Both conserved end residues are part of each CDR3. The D gene is left open where the match is weak. Clone size appears in some rows only: once, few, many, or a class for an expanded clone.

>TRBJ1-3|NA|TRBV9|NA
TGTGCCAGCAGCGTAGCGGCAGGAAACACCATATATTTT
CASSVAAGNTIYF
>TRBJ1-3|NA|TRBV10-1|NA
TGCGCCAGCAGTAGCGACTCGCGTGGTGACACCATATATTTT
CASSSDSRGDTIYF
>TRBJ1-1|NA|TRBV9|NA
TGTGCCAGCAGCCCCGGACAGTTGAACACTGAAGCTTTCTTT
CASSPGQLNTEAFF
>TRBJ1-6|NA|TRBV27|TRBD1
TGTGCCAGCAGTCTGGAAGGACAGGGGGTTAATTCACCCCTCCACTTT
CASSLEGQGVNSPLHF
>TRBJ2-1|NA|TRBV11-3|NA
TGTGCCAGCAGCTTAGATCAGGAACCATCGGGACTCGAAAACAATGAGCAGTTCTTC
CASSLDQEPSGLENNEQFF
>TRBJ2-7|NA|TRBV5-6|NA
TGTGCCAGCAGCTTGGCAGGAACTTCCTACGAGCAGTACTTC
CASSLAGTSYEQYF
>TRBJ1-4|NA|TRBV5-6|NA
TGTGCCAGCAGCTTGGTCCTGGGTGGTAATGAAAAACTGTTTTTT
CASSLVLGGNEKLFF
>TRBJ2-5|NA|TRBV19|TRBD1
TGTGCCAGTAGTAAGGGACAGGGGGGGAAGACCCAGTACTTC
CASSKGQGGKTQYF
>TRBJ1-1|NA|TRBV6-5|TRBD1
TGTGCCAGCAGCCCGGACAGGGTTCAAGCTTTCTTT
CASSPDRVQAFF
>TRBJ2-5|NA|TRBV18|TRBD1
TGTGCCAGCTCACAGGACAGGGGACAGACCCAGTACTTC
CASSQDRGQTQYF
>TRBJ2-5|NA|TRBV11-2|TRBD2
TGTGCCAGCAGCTTAGGGGGGGGTCTGGAGACCCAGTACTTC
CASSLGGGLETQYF
>TRBJ1-3|NA|TRBV5-6|TRBD1
TGTGCCAGCAGCCAACAGGGGGCGGGTGGAAACACCATATATTTT
CASSQQGAGGNTIYF
>TRBJ2-5|NA|TRBV2|NA
TGTGCCAGCAGTGGAAGGACAGACCAAGAGACCCAGTACTTC
CASSGRTDQETQYF
>TRBJ2-4|NA|TRBV18|TRBD2
TGTGCCAGCTCACCACAAGCGGGAGCGGGCATTCAGTACTTC
CASSPQAGAGIQYF
>TRBJ2-7|NA|TRBV7-2|NA
TGTGCCAGCAGCGCAAGCTCACTCTACGAGCAGTACTTC
CASSASSLYEQYF
>TRBJ1-2|NA|TRBV18|NA
TGTGCCAGCTCACGAGGCGGGGGAATAGGCTACACCTTC
CASSRGGGIGYTF
>TRBJ2-7|NA|TRBV7-2|TRBD2
TGTGCCAGCAGCTTCAGGGCGGGAGGGCACGAGCAGTACTTC
CASSFRAGGHEQYF
>TRBJ2-1|NA|TRBV18|NA
TGTGCCAGCTCACCACCAAACAGTGCTGGGACTGGCAAAAATGAGCAGTTCTTC
CASSPPNSAGTGKNEQFF
>TRBJ2-7|NA|TRBV5-1|NA
TGCGCCAGCAGCTCGGGGACGGTGCAGTACTTC
CASSSGTVQYF
>TRBJ1-1|NA|TRBV5-1|TRBD1
TGCGCCAGCAGCTGGGGACAGGCCTTAGTGAACACTGAAGCTTTCTTT
CASSWGQALVNTEAFF
>TRBJ2-7|NA|TRBV28|NA
TGTGCCAGCAGTCCCCGGCAGCCCGTCTCCTACGAGCAGTACTTC
CASSPRQPVSYEQYF
>TRBJ2-7|NA|TRBV21-1|NA
TGTGCCAGCAGCAAAGTGCGGAAACAGGGCCCGACTTACGAGCAGTACTTC
CASSKVRKQGPTYEQYF
>TRBJ1-1|NA|TRBV19|NA
TGTGCTACGACCCAGACAGTAATGAACACTGAAGCTTTCTTT
CATTQTVMNTEAFF
>TRBJ2-1|NA|TRBV7-2|NA
TGTGCCAGCAGCTTAGAAGTACGGAATGAGCAGTTCTTC
CASSLEVRNEQFF
>TRBJ1-6|NA|TRBV5-1|NA
TGCGCCAGCAGCCGGGAAGGGCGCGATTCACCCCTCCACTTT
CASSREGRDSPLHF
>TRBJ2-1|once|TRBV4-1|NA
TGCGCCAGCAGCTCGGGTTTCGTCCCCTCCAATGAGCAGTTCTTC
CASSSGFVPSNEQFF
>TRBJ2-7|NA|TRBV18|NA
TGTGCCAGCTCACCGTCCGGGGTCAACGAGCAGTACTTC
CASSPSGVNEQYF
>TRBJ2-5|NA|TRBV18|TRBD1
TGTGCCAGCTCACCGCCGGGACAGGGCCAAGAGACCCAGTACTTC
CASSPPGQGQETQYF
>TRBJ1-1|NA|TRBV5-1|TRBD1
TGCGCCAGCAGCATACGACAGGGAACTGAAGCTTTCTTT
CASSIRQGTEAFF
>TRBJ1-2|NA|TRBV6-4|TRBD1
TGTGCCAGCAGTGGAACAGGGGGCTATGGCTACACCTTC
CASSGTGGYGYTF
>TRBJ2-2|NA|TRBV7-9|NA
TGTGCCAGCAGCTTAGGTGGAGTACGTACCGGGGAGCTGTTTTTT
CASSLGGVRTGELFF
>TRBJ1-2|NA|TRBV10-2|TRBD1
TGCGCCAGCAGTGAGCCTTCTTGGGACAGCGGCTATGGCTACACCTTC
CASSEPSWDSGYGYTF
>TRBJ1-1|NA|TRBV7-2|NA
TGTGCCAGCAGCTCCCGGCGTTTACAATCAGCTGAAGCTTTCTTT
CASSSRRLQSAEAFF
>TRBJ1-6|once|TRBV7-2|NA
TGTGCCAGCAGCTTTACAGGGCCGACGAATTCACCCCTCCACTTT
CASSFTGPTNSPLHF
>TRBJ2-2|NA|TRBV7-9|TRBD1
TGTGCCAGCAGCCCCGACAGGGGGCAGGCCGGGGAGCTGTTTTTT
CASSPDRGQAGELFF
>TRBJ2-2|NA|TRBV7-3|NA
TGTGCCAGCAGCTTAAATTCGGTCAGGGCGGACACCGGGGAGCTGTTTTTT
CASSLNSVRADTGELFF
>TRBJ2-2|NA|TRBV19|NA
TGTGCCAGTAGTATAGATCCCCGGGGTTTCAACGGGGAGCTGTTTTTT
CASSIDPRGFNGELFF
>TRBJ2-3|NA|TRBV6-5|TRBD2
TGTGCCAGCAGTACCGGGGGGGCCACAGATACGCAGTATTTT
CASSTGGATDTQYF
>TRBJ1-2|NA|TRBV18|NA
TGTGCCAGCACCCCTACAGGGAAAGTTGGCTATGGCTACACCTTC
CASTPTGKVGYGYTF
>TRBJ2-3|NA|TRBV5-4|NA
TGTGCCAGCAGCTTGGGCCAGGAAGTAGATACGCAGTATTTT
CASSLGQEVDTQYF
>TRBJ1-5|NA|TRBV6-1|TRBD1
TGTGCCAGCAGTGGTCGACAGGGAAATCAGCCCCAGCATTTT
CASSGRQGNQPQHF
>TRBJ1-3|NA|TRBV6-5|NA
TGTGCCAGCAGTTACGGCTTTTCTGGAAACACCATATATTTT
CASSYGFSGNTIYF
>TRBJ2-3|NA|TRBV2|NA
TGTGCCAGCAGGCCCACCGGGACCCAGAGGGGAGATACGCAGTATTTT
CASRPTGTQRGDTQYF